The sequence of this T cell receptor (beta chain) was determined in a study of PD-L1 blockade in urothelial cancer listed by TCRdb under 2017. A note on the overall study: Every patient began therapy at some point between 2014 and 2015 and was given atezolizumab 1,200 mg intravenously every 3 weeks. About 90% of the roughly 29 patients were identified as males with urothelial cancer of bladder origin, and a prior smoking history was reported by 18 of 29 patients. An ECOG performance status of 0 or 1 was recorded for the patients, and 0 to 3 prior chemotherapy regimens had been received by the patients. Blood samples were analyzed 3 weeks after the start of treatment (second dose) and 6 weeks after the start of treatment. Blood samples gave a median of roughly 150,000 T cells and tens of thousands of unique TCRs, with a median clonality of roughly 0.081. An exploratory multi-omic analysis was conducted of the somatic, immune and clinical correlates of response to PD-L1 blockade with atezolizumab in urothelial cancer. Pretreatment tumor samples, along with matched peripheral blood serially collected before and after atezolizumab treatment, were subjected to TCR sequencing. Durable clinical benefit was defined as progression-free survival longer than 6 months, and TCR features were also tested against progression-free and overall survival. Whole exome sequencing and RNA sequencing of pretreatment tumors were performed alongside TCR sequencing in the same patients. Durable clinical benefit was achieved by nine patients but not by the remaining 20. Some 29 patients had pretreatment blood TCR-seq, about 24 had at least one posttreatment blood collection, and about 24 had tumor TCR-seq. General conclusions and limits of the study: Improved progression-free and overall survival was associated with having pretreatment peripheral blood TCR clonality below the median. Among patients with durable benefit, tumor-associated TCR clones showed greater expansion in peripheral blood 3 weeks after treatment started (n ≈ 20, p = 0.022). Because the sample size was small (n ≈ 30) and many exploratory analyses were performed, the results are intended to be hypothesis-generating.

Via the germline V gene (reference sequence), CDR1 is MNHEY and CDR2 SMNVEV. V is trimmed back by 2 bases and J by 5 bases, and the junction contains 16 bases that no gene match accounts for. Taken from cysteine to phenylalanine, the CDR3 has 18 residues. The sequence is cut down to CDR3 DNA, 54 bases in frame from base 1. The cohort included about 29 patients with locally advanced or metastatic urothelial carcinoma who were treated at Memorial Sloan Kettering on a trial protocol. Peripheral blood mononuclear cells were collected pretreatment and during treatment, with between 1 and 8 total time points obtained per patient. The Qiagen DNeasy Blood extraction kit was used to purify genomic DNA from total PBMCs and from tumor samples. PBMCs were collected pretreatment and during treatment, and were isolated and stored as previously described. This clone turned up a few times. The antigen this receptor binds is unknown. No base qualities exist here, and no much larger clone lies one base off it.

Each PCR received spiked-in synthetic TCR analog templates so that absolute template abundance could be estimated from read counts. TCRbeta CDR3 regions were amplified from genomic DNA with bias-controlled V and J gene primers using the immunoSEQ assay. Sequencing of rearranged TCRbeta segments was done at approximately 20X coverage. Turning to the authors' computational methods: Clustering was used to correct sequencing errors, and CDR3s were annotated against IMGT to assign V, D and J genes. Downstream analyses used only productive TCRbeta rearrangements, leaving out any out-of-frame or stop-codon sequences. Clonality was computed as one minus Shannon entropy normalized by the log of the number of unique productive sequences. Fisher's exact test with Benjamini-Hochberg correction, at a threshold of adjusted p below 0.01, was used to find clones that differed between time points or between blood and tumor. The clones in this table, taken by TCRdb from immuneACCESS, are in-frame only. Not every clone is retained; where verified, under half of the shortfall comes from an unresolved V gene, and the cause of the rest is unknown. The V and J calls and clone size come from that table; D and trimming were worked out from the DNA. This sample is represented by more than 30,000 clones; about four fifths of them were singletons. Together, the top ten hold approximately 16% of the sample.

This sequence uses TRBV27 and TRBJ1-1; TRBD1 agrees with 8 junctional bases. The sequenced sample was PBMCs, obtained around atezolizumab (anti-PD-L1) treatment. The receptor was isolated from a man between 60 and 75 years old with urothelial cancer. The CDR3 corresponds to CASSLDRSSGQGRTEAFF. The nucleotides read TGTGCCAGCAGTTTAGATAGGAGCAGCGGACAGGGAAGGACTGAAGCTTTCTTT.